The 28 T cell receptor beta chains below were found in one sample sequenced in a study of low-dose radiotherapy and immunotherapy resistance in tumors (dated 2022 in TCRdb). Sequencing relied on an Illumina HiSeq 2500. To make first-strand cDNA, Superscript III was used along with a set of TRAV- and TRBV-specific primers so that both the TCRalpha and TCRbeta chains were covered. TCRs were amplified with Phusion for approximately 18 PCR cycles, with a constant-region primer paired with the adapter attached to the V primers. TCRdb took the public reads, trimmed them with fastp at Q25, ran MiXCR for clone calling and kept in-frame beta chains. Every CDR3 protein is listed once, alongside the most common genes and DNA of its rows. This sample comprises 30,000 or so distinct CDR3 sequences, around 54% of them detected only once. The ten largest clonotypes hold roughly 5.7% of the sample. Read against the paper, the sample's time point label means: after trial treatment. Explained via the paper, the treatment or condition label denotes: LDRT plus nivolumab, ipilimumab, low-dose cyclophosphamide and aspirin (RACIN trial).

The input for sequencing was PBMCs, taken after low-dose radiotherapy plus immunotherapy. These receptors all come from a male donor with gallbladder cancer.

Turning to this clonotype: This may be a read error: a much more frequent sequence differs by one nucleotide. V is TRBV20-1 and J is TRBJ1-1; the D gene is possibly TRBD1 (5 bases). V lost 3 bases to trimming and J lost 3 bases, with 11 bases between them. Germline CDR1 is DFQATT and CDR2 is SNEGSKA (reference sequence). CDR3 size: 13 residues. The chain's CDR3 is CSARLRADTEAFF. CDR3 DNA sequence: TGCAGTGCTAGGCTCAGGGCGGACACTGAAGCTTTCTTT.

J is TRBJ1-1 and V is TRBV7-2, with 9 bases lining up with TRBD1. The CDR3 spans 14 residues. Per the germline V gene, CDR1 is SGHTA and CDR2 is FQGNSA. Losses at the gene ends were 5 bases for V and 6 bases for J; bases not matched to a gene: 7. The CDR3: CASSLTGGSAEAFF. CDR3 DNA: TGTGCCAGCAGCCTGACAGGGGGATCAGCTGAAGCTTTCTTT.

This clonotype has ten or more counts. The V call is TRBV27, the J call TRBJ2-7, with 8 bases matching TRBD2. Per the germline V gene, CDR1 is MNHEY and CDR2 is SMNVEV (reference sequence). This CDR3 comprises 13 residues. V lost 3 bases to trimming and J lost 3 bases; unmatched junction nucleotides: 1. The CDR3 region has the DNA TGTGCCAGCAGTTTCCTAGCGGGCTACGAGCAGTACTTC. It is translated as CASSFLAGYEQYF.

About this clonotype: This sequence is one base from a far larger clone and is likely a read error. V gene TRBV28 combines with J gene TRBJ2-1, with 7 bases that match TRBD1. The J segment lost 13 bases and the V segment lost 11 bases, leaving 23 bases of the junction unmatched. This CDR3 is 15 amino acids long. CDR1 MDHEN and CDR2 SYDVKM come from the germline V gene. The CDR3 here is CASNPPGTAQETQFF. As DNA, the CDR3 is TGTGCCTCCAACCCCCCCGGGACAGCACAAGAGACCCAGTTCTTC.

The chain employs TRBV4-2 and TRBJ2-3, with 15 bases lining up with TRBD2. The ends lost 0 bases at V and 6 bases at J; junction bases unmatched: 7. The CDR3 runs to 18 residues. Looked up from germline, CDR1 is LGHNA and CDR2 is YNFKEQ. The CDR3 DNA is TGTGCCAGCAGCCAAGATCGGACTAGCGGGAGGGGGATGGATACGCAGTATTTT. Protein: CASSQDRTSGRGMDTQYF.

This clonotype showed up just a few times. The chain uses TRBV5-4 and TRBJ2-7; TRBD2 matches at 8 bases. The V gene's germline CDR1 is SGHNT and CDR2 YYREEE (reference sequence). The CDR3 spans 13 residues. V shed 4 bases and J 6 bases; nucleotides not matched to a gene: 6. The CDR3: CASSPARGGEQYF. In nucleotides, the CDR3 is TGTGCCAGCAGCCCCGCCCGGGGGGGCGAGCAGTACTTC.

The chain has TRBV7-6 and TRBJ2-5; D is uncertain. There are 14 residues in the CDR3. Trimming left V 2 bases short and J 2 bases short, with 9 bases between. Germline V gives CDR1 SGHVS, CDR2 FNYEAQ. In nucleotides, the CDR3 is TGTGCCAGCAGCTTATTTGACCAGCAAGAGACCCAGTACTTC. Amino acid sequence: CASSLFDQQETQYF.

The chain is built from TRBV5-6 and TRBJ1-1, with D uncertain. The length of the CDR3 is 15 residues. Germline CDR1 SGHDT, CDR2 YYEEEE. The germline V and J ends were trimmed by 2 bases and 4 bases, with 15 bases remaining between them. The DNA of the CDR3 is TGTGCCAGCAGCTTCCGCGGACTAGGGAGCACTGAAGCTTTCTTT. Amino acids: CASSFRGLGSTEAFF.

The V and J genes are TRBV4-1 and TRBJ1-1; D not certain. Trimming removed 6 bases from V and 0 bases from J, with 20 bases in between. CDR1 and CDR2 (germline): MGHRA, YSYEKL. CDR3 length: 17 residues. The CDR3 DNA reads as TGCGCCAGCAGGGGTAGAGGGCCCGCTGGCATGAACACTGAAGCTTTCTTT. Its protein is CASRGRGPAGMNTEAFF.

With respect to this clonotype: The DNA is omitted, as the CDR3 cannot be located on it reliably, and the CDR3 follows TCRdb's listing. This sequence joins TRBV7-3 and TRBJ2-2; the DNA was not used to check the table's D call, TRBD1. The length of the CDR3 is 17 amino acids, counting both ends. From germline, CDR1 is SGHTA and CDR2 FQGTGA. CDR3 region: CASSLLLNTGELFFFFF.

Many counts were recorded for this clonotype. An end of the junction differs from the germline gene, which may be a read error. The chain links TRBV7-2 to TRBJ2-7; no clear D. The CDR3 totals 17 residues. CDR1 is SGHTA, CDR2 FQGNSA, per germline. The chain's CDR3 is CASSLGRLGRPSSEQYF. CDR3 bases: TGTGCCAGCAGCCTAGGCCGACTCGGCCGTCCCTCCTCCGAGCAGTACTTC.

The chain is built from TRBV5-6 and TRBJ1-4; no definite D call. This CDR3 has 14 residues. Germline-derived CDR1 and CDR2 are SGHDT and YYEEEE. Trimming took off 0 bases at V and 10 bases at J, with 13 bases between the two ends. CDR3 region: CASSLGGPGGKLFF. CDR3 nucleotides: TGTGCCAGCAGCTTGGGTGGACCAGGAGGAAAACTGTTTTTT.

This clonotype was recorded at least ten times. The chain links TRBV20-1 to TRBJ1-5, with 9 bases that match TRBD1. This CDR3 is 16 amino acids long. The V and J ends lost 6 bases and 0 bases, in that order; junction bases with no gene match: 9. CDR1 is DFQATT, CDR2 SNEGSKA, per germline (reference sequence). DNA of the CDR3: TGCAGTGCATTAACCGGGACAGGGAATAGCAATCAGCCCCAGCATTTT. Translation gives CSALTGTGNSNQPQHF.

This clonotype turned up a few times. No DNA is shown, since the ends of the CDR3 on it are uncertain; the CDR3 is the one TCRdb lists. The V call is TRBV2, the J call TRBJ2-2; the table names TRBD2, a call not compared with the DNA. CDR1 and CDR2 (germline): SNHLY, FYNNEI. The length of the CDR3 is 15 amino acids, counting both ends. CDR3: CASRRTPNTGELFFF.

CDR3 nucleotides: TGTGCCAGCAGTTTCGACGGTAGGGGAGCTTTCTTT. Protein product: CASSFDGRGAFF. The chain recombines TRBV6-2 or TRBV6-3 with TRBJ1-1; D might be TRBD1 (5 bases). The germline V and J ends were trimmed by 4 bases and 10 bases, with 13 bases remaining between them. From germline, CDR1 is MNHEY and CDR2 SVGEGT. This CDR3 is built from 12 residues.

J is TRBJ2-3 and V is TRBV28, with 7 bases fitting TRBD1. This CDR3 has 15 residues. V shed 5 bases, J shed 2 bases, and the junction held 7 bases outside the gene matches. Germline values: CDR1 MDHEN, CDR2 SYDVKM. The CDR3 reads CASSPTGTATDTQYF. The CDR3 region has the DNA TGTGCCAGCAGTCCCACGGGGACAGCCACAGATACGCAGTATTTT.

This clonotype came up a few times. A far larger clone differs by one base, so this is likely a read error. The V gene is TRBV19, the J gene TRBJ2-5; 7 bases map to TRBD1. This CDR3 has 12 residues. Germline values: CDR1 LNHDA, CDR2 SQIVND (reference sequence). With 9 bases clipped from V and 0 bases from J, the junction kept 1 base outside the gene matches. The CDR3 coding sequence is TGTGCCAGCAGGGGGTACCAAGAGACCCAGTACTTC. This codes for CASRGYQETQYF.

CDR3 coding DNA: TGTGCCAGCACCCTAAAGGGTGGAAACCAAGAGACCCAGTACTTC. Its protein product is CASTLKGGNQETQYF. V usage is TRBV12-3 or TRBV12-4 and J usage is TRBJ2-5; no clear D. The CDR3 sequence is 15 residues long. The V end lost 7 bases, the J end lost 0 bases, and 15 bases lay between the germline ends.

This clonotype occurred a few times. The chain carries TRBV30 and TRBJ2-1; D is unclear. V was shortened by 3 bases and J by 0 bases, with 15 bases between the two germline ends. The CDR3 contains 16 residues. Germline V gene lookup returns CDR1 GTSNPN and CDR2 SVGIG (reference sequence). The CDR3 DNA follows: TGTGCCTGGAGCCCCCGCGCGCGAAGCTCCTACAATGAGCAGTTCTTC. This codes for CAWSPRARSSYNEQFF.

The gene calls are TRBV5-4 and TRBJ2-7; D assignment may be TRBD1 or TRBD2 (5 bases each). Trimming stripped 0 bases from V and 4 bases from J, with 11 bases between. Germline V gene sequence: CDR1 SGHNT, CDR2 YYREEE (reference sequence). CDR3 length: 14 amino acids. CDR3 amino acids: CASSLAGGRYEQYF. For the CDR3, the DNA is TGTGCCAGCAGCTTGGCTGGGGGACGGTACGAGCAGTACTTC.

This rearrangement joins TRBV5-1 to TRBJ2-1; 13 nucleotides agree with TRBD2. V was clipped by 4 bases and J by 8 bases; unmatched bases: 6. The germline V gene has CDR1 SGHRS and CDR2 YFSETQ. CDR3 length: 15 residues. DNA for the CDR3: TGCGCCAGCAGCATACTAGCGGGAGGGCCAGATGAGCAGTTCTTC. This encodes CASSILAGGPDEQFF. Using reference TRBV5-1 and TRBJ2-1 for the parts outside the CDR3, the full variable domain is KAGVTQTPRYLIKTRGQQVTLSCSPISGHRSVSWYQQTPGQGLQFLFEYFSETQRNKGNFPGRFSGRQFSNSRSEMNVSTLELGDSALYLCASSILAGGPDEQFFGPGTRLTVL.

This clonotype was counted between two and nine times. A far bigger clonotype differs at one base, so this is likely a read error. The genes are TRBV3-1 and TRBJ2-7, with 9 bases lining up with TRBD2. Germline CDR1 is LGHDT and CDR2 is YNNKEL (reference sequence). The length of the CDR3 is 17 residues. V shed 0 bases, J shed 7 bases, and the junction held 13 bases outside the gene matches. As DNA, the CDR3 is TGTGCCAGCAGCCAAGATGAGTCTAGCGGGGCTTACAATGAGCAGTACTTC. This encodes CASSQDESSGAYNEQYF.

As concerns this clonotype: Since a far larger clone is one base different, this is likely a read error. The V and J genes are TRBV9 and TRBJ2-4; 11 nucleotides line up with TRBD2. In germline, CDR1 is SGDLS, CDR2 YYNGEE. CDR3 length equals 14 residues. The J segment lost 15 bases and the V segment lost 0 bases, leaving 8 bases of the junction unmatched. As DNA, the CDR3 is TGTGCCAGCAGCGTAGGGTTAGCGGGGGGGCCGCGGTACTTC. It encodes CASSVGLAGGPRYF.

Ten or more counts support this clonotype. The chain joins TRBV6-2 or TRBV6-3 to TRBJ1-1; D gene ambiguous. The CDR3 is 15 residues long. V lost 0 bases and J 3 bases, leaving 11 bases between the germline ends. Germline values: CDR1 MNHEY, CDR2 SVGEGT. The CDR3 loop reads CASSYSSKGYTEAFF. The CDR3 DNA reads as TGTGCCAGCAGTTACTCGAGCAAGGGATACACTGAAGCTTTCTTT.

This clonotype was detected many times. This chain uses TRBV5-1 with TRBJ2-7; D is perhaps TRBD1 (6 bases). Per the germline V gene, CDR1 is SGHRS and CDR2 is YFSETQ. Trimming left V 4 bases short and J 1 base short, with 6 bases between. The CDR3 is 12 amino acids. The CDR3: CASSQGSYEQYF. For the CDR3, the DNA is TGCGCCAGCAGCCAGGGGTCCTACGAGCAGTACTTC.

CDR3 bases: TGCGCCAGCAGCCAAGAGTACGGTTACACTGAAGCTTTCTTT. It translates to CASSQEYGYTEAFF. V is TRBV4-3 and J is TRBJ1-1; no clear D. The length of the CDR3 is 14 residues. Germline CDR1 LGHNA, CDR2 YSLEER. V was shortened by 0 bases and J by 3 bases, with 8 bases between the two germline ends.

The chain employs TRBV5-5 and TRBJ2-7; D may correspond to TRBD1 or TRBD2 (6 bases each). Looked up from germline, CDR1 is SGHKS and CDR2 is YYEKEE (reference sequence). Trimming took off 4 bases at V and 5 bases at J, with 19 bases between the two ends. There are 15 residues in the CDR3. The CDR3: CASSLGASRGDEQYF. The CDR3 coding sequence is TGTGCCAGCAGCCTGGGGGCCTCAAGGGGGGACGAGCAGTACTTC.

In this sample, this clonotype is medium-sized. The chain recombines TRBV14 with TRBJ1-6; D is uncertain. V lost 2 bases and J lost 7, with 12 bases in between. Per the germline V gene, CDR1 is SGHDN and CDR2 is FVKESK. The CDR3 loop spans 15 amino acids. CDR3 in amino acids: CASSQFAAANSPLHF. The CDR3 DNA is TGTGCCAGCAGCCAATTTGCGGCAGCGAATTCACCCCTCCACTTT.